This T cell receptor beta chain is drawn from a study of T cell repertoires in cytomegalovirus infection. Turning to the study itself: A matching HLA type, together with CMV infection, was signaled by public TCR beta signatures. Overall study results and limits: Ex vivo, HLA-C-restricted CMV-specific TCR beta clonotypes prevailed over the rest of the response.

TCRdb processed the reads anew with MiXCR; each CDR3 protein has one entry. The sample shows over 300,000 distinct CDR3 sequences, about 17% of them seen only once. Notes on this clonotype: Its specificity is not known.

The TCR was taken from a human donor in good health (CMV status not recorded). Some clones in this sample may be carry-over from other donors' samples. Material: PBMCs.

CDR3: CATSVPTGKGGAYNEQFF. In nucleotides, the CDR3 is TGTGCCACCAGTGTCCCGACAGGCAAAGGTGGGGCTTACAATGAGCAGTTCTTC. The chain combines TRBV24-1 with TRBJ2-1; TRBD1 is a possible D gene (6 bases). The germline V and J ends were trimmed by 5 bases and 4 bases, with 23 bases remaining between them. CDR1 is KGHDR and CDR2 is SFDVKD in the germline V gene. The CDR3 loop spans 18 amino acids.